This T cell receptor beta chain was identified during a study of response to subunit inactivated influenza vaccine. Findings and caveats of the study: Each seasonal flu vaccination may recruit only limited new T cells, authors suggested.

MiXCR, applied by TCRdb to the RT-PCR reads, yields one record per CDR3 protein. The top ten clones hold around 7.6% of a sample with about 700,000 distinct CDR3 sequences, 12% to 15% of them seen once. This clonotype was counted only a few times. Its antigen remains unidentified. The CDR3 extends over 17 amino acids. The germline CDR1 and CDR2 sequences are LGHNA and YSLEER. Trimming removed 0 bases from V and 8 bases from J; junction bases left unmatched: 12. The TCR was taken from a man aged 45 to 65 who received an inactivated influenza vaccine. J is TRBJ2-1 and V is TRBV4-3; 8 bases agree with TRBD1. Sample: PBMCs from blood, taken roughly 2 weeks before vaccination. The CDR3 bases are TGCGCCAGCAGCCAAGATTTCCGGACAGGGTTTTGGGATGAGCAGTTCTTC. Translating it yields CASSQDFRTGFWDEQFF.